Listed here are 23 T cell receptor beta chains from one sample, sequenced in a study of a mutant IDH1 vaccine in newly diagnosed glioma. For these TCRs, the target antigens are not known. Some clones are missing from TCRdb's copy, which holds only in-frame ones; the method was immunoSEQ multiplex PCR. The sample consists of around 50,000 clones, 78% of them appearing once. Time point described: week 5, during vaccination. What each vaccine dose contained was 300 ug of mutant IDH1 20-mer peptide, accompanied by topical imiquimod. The source material was PBMCs, sampled from a glioma patient whose treatment included an IDH1 peptide vaccine. These receptor sequences come from a man aged 50-59 years with glioma.

The genes are TRBV2 and TRBJ1-1; D uncertain. The CDR3 is 14 residues long. CDR1 is SNHLY, CDR2 FYNNEI, per germline. V was pared by 3 bases and J by 4 bases, with 12 bases between. The CDR3 DNA reads as TGTGCCAGCAGTGAGGGAGGGTTTGGCACTGAAGCTTTCTTT. Its translation is CASSEGGFGTEAFF. Full variable domain (remainder filled in from reference TRBV2 and TRBJ1-1): EPEVTQTPSHQVTQMGQEVILRCVPISNHLYFYWYRQILGQKVEFLVSFYNNEISEKSEIFDDQFSVERPDGSNFTLKIRSTKLEDSAMYFCASSEGGFGTEAFFGQGTRLTVV.

The rearrangement joins TRBV25-1 to TRBJ2-7; 8 bases are a match to TRBD2. CDR1 is MGHDK and CDR2 is SYGVNS in the germline V gene. The CDR3 has 14 amino acids. With V trimmed by 4 bases and J by 3 bases, 5 bases remained unmatched. The CDR3 DNA is TGTGCCAGCAGTGCCGCCGGGGGGGTCTACGAGCAGTACTTC. Its protein product is CASSAAGGVYEQYF.

The V and J genes are TRBV4-3 and TRBJ2-2; 9 nucleotides align to TRBD2. The CDR3 has 15 residues. The V and J ends lost 4 bases and 5 bases, in that order; junction bases with no gene match: 5. Germline V CDR1 and CDR2: LGHNA, YSLEER. The CDR3 loop reads CASSPGTSFTGELFF. The CDR3 DNA reads as TGCGCCAGCAGCCCGGGGACTAGCTTTACCGGGGAGCTGTTTTTT.

V is TRBV9 and J is TRBJ1-6; D possibly corresponds to TRBD1 (6 bases). CDR1 and CDR2 (germline): SGDLS, YYNGEE. The CDR3 contains 16 residues. V was trimmed by 0 bases and J by 4 bases, leaving 11 bases between them. The CDR3 coding sequence is TGTGCCAGCAGCGTAGGACAGGATCGGTATAATTCACCCCTCCACTTT. Translated, it gives CASSVGQDRYNSPLHF.

V usage is TRBV5-1 and J usage is TRBJ1-1; D unresolved. CDR3 size: 13 residues. Germline V gene lookup returns CDR1 SGHRS and CDR2 YFSETQ. Trimming pared 2 bases from V and 1 base from J, leaving 6 bases between. The CDR3: CASSFMANTEAFF. CDR3 in DNA: TGCGCCAGCAGCTTTATGGCGAACACTGAAGCTTTCTTT. The full variable domain, in which reference TRBV5-1 and TRBJ1-1 provide the parts outside the CDR3, is KAGVTQTPRYLIKTRGQQVTLSCSPISGHRSVSWYQQTPGQGLQFLFEYFSETQRNKGNFPGRFSGRQFSNSRSEMNVSTLELGDSALYLCASSFMANTEAFFGQGTRLTVV.

This clone was counted once. The chain carries TRBV7-9 and TRBJ2-5; D uncertain. The CDR3 is 13 amino acids. Germline values: CDR1 SEHNR, CDR2 FQNEAQ (reference sequence). V lost 5 bases and J 0 bases, leaving 7 bases between the germline ends. CDR3 residues: CASSPLNQETQYF. The CDR3 DNA reads TGTGCCAGCAGCCCACTGAACCAAGAGACCCAGTACTTC.

The chain carries TRBV27 and TRBJ1-1; D might be TRBD1 (5 bases). Germline V CDR1 and CDR2: MNHEY, SMNVEV (reference sequence). Between the trimmed V and J ends, which lost 4 bases and 1 base, there was a span of 7 bases. This CDR3 comprises 13 residues. CDR3 coding DNA: TGTGCCAGCAGTTCCAGGGAGAACACTGAAGCTTTCTTT. This sequence encodes CASSSRENTEAFF.

The rearrangement uses TRBV18 and TRBJ2-7, with 7 bases aligning to TRBD1. Trimming removed 3 bases from V and 3 bases from J; junction bases left unmatched: 5. This CDR3 comprises 14 residues. The germline gives CDR1 KGHSH, CDR2 LQKENI. The CDR3 region is CASSPVGTVYEQYF. The CDR3, as DNA: TGTGCCAGCTCACCTGTCGGGACAGTCTACGAGCAGTACTTC. The variable domain in full, with the rest retrieved from reference TRBV18 and TRBJ2-7, is NAGVMQNPRHLVRRRGQEARLRCSPMKGHSHVYWYRQLPEEGLKFMVYLQKENIIDESGMPKERFSAEFPKEGPSILRIQQVVRGDSAAYFCASSPVGTVYEQYFGPGTRLTVT.

This chain links TRBV19 with TRBJ1-1; D is perhaps TRBD1 (6 bases). The CDR3 has 13 amino acids. V was shortened by 6 bases and J by 5 bases, with 13 bases between the two germline ends. Germline CDR1 and CDR2: LNHDA and SQIVND (reference sequence). The CDR3 bases are TGTGCCAGTAGGCAACAGGGCGGGACTGAAGCTTTCTTT. Protein product: CASRQQGGTEAFF.

This clone has more than one count but fewer than ten. The V call is TRBV28, the J call TRBJ1-5, with D hard to call. Trimming shortened V by 2 bases and J by 4 bases, and 9 bases separated the two germline ends. Germline V gene sequence: CDR1 MDHEN, CDR2 SYDVKM. There are 14 residues in the CDR3. The CDR3 loop reads CASSLNEGNQPQHF. DNA for the CDR3: TGTGCCAGCAGTTTAAACGAAGGAAATCAGCCCCAGCATTTT.

The chain combines TRBV5-4 with TRBJ1-4; the D gene is possibly TRBD1 (6 bases). Germline V gene sequence: CDR1 SGHNT, CDR2 YYREEE (reference sequence). This CDR3 region has 15 residues. V was shortened by 2 bases and J by 4 bases, with 12 bases between the two germline ends. The CDR3 nucleotides read TGTGCCAGCAGCTTCGGGGGGGGCCTTAATGAAAAACTGTTTTTT. Amino acids: CASSFGGGLNEKLFF.

The chain uses TRBV29-1 and TRBJ2-1, with 7 bases identical to TRBD2. The V gene's germline CDR1 is SQVTM and CDR2 ANQGSEA. This CDR3 comprises 14 residues. The ends lost 7 bases at V and 0 bases at J; junction bases unmatched: 6. CDR3 sequence: CSALTSRSYNEQFF. CDR3 in DNA: TGCAGCGCCCTGACTAGCCGCTCCTACAATGAGCAGTTCTTC.

The rearrangement links TRBV6-6 to TRBJ2-1; D remains ambiguous. V was clipped by 4 bases and J by 9 bases, with 13 bases between them. In germline, CDR1 is MNHNY, CDR2 SVGAGI (reference sequence). The length of the CDR3 is 13 residues. DNA for the CDR3: TGTGCCAGCAGTTCTCAACCAGGAAGTGAGCAGTTCTTC. This gives the protein CASSSQPGSEQFF.

The chain uses TRBV5-1 and TRBJ2-2; perhaps TRBD1 as D (6 bases). V gave up 1 base and J gave up 0 bases, with 19 bases separating them. The CDR3 sequence is 19 residues long. Germline lookup yields CDR1 SGHRS and CDR2 YFSETQ. CDR3 coding DNA: TGCGCCAGCAGCTTGAACACTATGGGGGCTAGCTCGAACACCGGGGAGCTGTTTTTT. This encodes CASSLNTMGASSNTGELFF.

The DNA of the CDR3 is TGTGCCAGCGTCAAGGACAGGCCAACCGTCTATGGCTACACCTTC. Protein sequence: CASVKDRPTVYGYTF. The chain combines TRBV6-4 with TRBJ1-2; TRBD1 agrees at 7 bases. V shed 8 bases and J 4 bases; nucleotides not matched to a gene: 13. This CDR3 is 15 amino acids long. The germline CDR1 and CDR2 sequences are MRHNA and SNTAGT.

V and J are TRBV7-9 and TRBJ2-3; 7 bases line up with TRBD1. The V gene's germline CDR1 is SEHNR and CDR2 FQNEAQ (reference sequence). CDR3 size: 15 residues. V lost 5 bases and J lost 2; bases outside the gene matches: 7. The CDR3 reads CASSMGQSLTDTQYF. CDR3 bases: TGTGCCAGCAGCATGGGACAGTCGCTCACAGATACGCAGTATTTT.

CDR3 nucleotide sequence: TGTGCCAGCAGCCGGGCGGGGGAGGCGGACACTGAAGCTTTCTTT. Protein: CASSRAGEADTEAFF. The gene calls are TRBV7-2 and TRBJ1-1; maybe TRBD1 (5 bases). Between the trimmed V and J ends, which lost 5 bases and 3 bases, there was a span of 16 bases. Germline loops: CDR1 SGHTA, CDR2 FQGNSA. The CDR3 totals 15 residues.

The rearrangement links TRBV5-1 to TRBJ2-3; D is undetermined. In germline, CDR1 is SGHRS, CDR2 YFSETQ. There are 14 residues in the CDR3. Trimming shortened V by 0 bases and J by 0 bases, and 5 bases separated the two germline ends. The DNA for the CDR3 is TGCGCCAGCAGCTTGGCACAGAGCACAGATACGCAGTATTTT. Translation gives CASSLAQSTDTQYF.

The chain uses TRBV19 and TRBJ1-4; D is unclear. Trimming removed 7 bases from V and 4 bases from J, with 13 bases in between. The CDR3 spans 14 residues. The germline CDR1 and CDR2 sequences are LNHDA and SQIVND (reference sequence). This chain's CDR3 is CASNTHSSNEKLFF. In DNA form, the CDR3 reads TGTGCCAGTAATACCCACAGCAGTAATGAAAAACTGTTTTTT.

The chain uses TRBV30 and TRBJ2-1, with D possibly matching TRBD2 (5 bases). Germline V lookup: CDR1 GTSNPN, CDR2 SVGIG (reference sequence). Trimming took off 3 bases at V and 6 bases at J, with 12 bases between the two ends. The CDR3 is made up of 13 amino acids. The CDR3 region has the DNA TGTGCCTGGAGCGTTGGACTCCTCAATGAGCAGTTCTTC. Protein sequence: CAWSVGLLNEQFF.

The chain recombines TRBV19 with TRBJ2-2; TRBD1 agrees at 8 bases. The CDR3 has 15 residues. Trimming removed 7 bases from V and 3 bases from J; junction bases left unmatched: 7. The germline V gene encodes CDR1 LNHDA and CDR2 SQIVND (reference sequence). CDR3 protein: CASITTGEDTGELFF. DNA of the CDR3: TGTGCCAGTATTACGACAGGGGAGGACACCGGGGAGCTGTTTTTT.

The chain is built from TRBV18 and TRBJ2-2; D tentatively fits TRBD1 or TRBD2 (5 bases each). The CDR3 covers 16 residues. Germline V CDR1 and CDR2: KGHSH, LQKENI. The V end lost 0 bases, the J end lost 3 bases, and 11 bases lay between the germline ends. CDR3 sequence reads: CASSPPAGRDTGELFF. CDR3 DNA: TGTGCCAGCTCACCACCGGCAGGGAGAGACACCGGGGAGCTGTTTTTT. Looking up the rest from reference TRBV18 and TRBJ2-2 gives the full variable domain: NAGVMQNPRHLVRRRGQEARLRCSPMKGHSHVYWYRQLPEEGLKFMVYLQKENIIDESGMPKERFSAEFPKEGPSILRIQQVVRGDSAAYFCASSPPAGRDTGELFFGEGSRLTVL.

CDR3 bases: TGCGCCAGCAGCCAAGCGGCGGGACTACCAATTCAGTACTTC. It codes for CASSQAAGLPIQYF. The rearrangement uses TRBV4-3 and TRBJ2-4, with 7 bases that match TRBD2. The germline V gene has CDR1 LGHNA and CDR2 YSLEER. CDR3 size: 14 residues. The J segment lost 10 bases and the V segment lost 1 base, leaving 7 bases of the junction unmatched.